What follows describes a single T cell receptor beta chain. The CDR3 length is 15 residues. V was clipped by 7 bases and J by 2 bases, with 17 bases between them. The germline V gene encodes CDR1 SNHLY and CDR2 FYNNEI. Individual cDNA molecules each received unique molecular identifiers attached to them. TCRdb called the 5' RACE reads again in MiXCR, with one record for every CDR3 protein. Of more than 45,000 distinct CDR3 sequences listed, roughly an eighth were seen once; the top ten hold 3% to 4.5%. These data belong to a study of early T cells in non-severe SARS-CoV-2 infection. The chain links TRBV2 to TRBJ2-5; D might be TRBD2 (7 bases). Sequenced sample: whole blood. This clonotype was obtained from an adult who was a healthcare worker with PCR-confirmed SARS-CoV-2 infection or an uninfected control (not recorded which). The DNA of the CDR3 is TGTGCCAGCACCAGGGAGCGGGGACATCAAGAGACCCAGTACTTC. It specifies CASTRERGHQETQYF.